The clone carrying this T cell receptor beta chain was seen a few times. Trimming took off 4 bases at V and 0 bases at J, with 7 bases between the two ends. The CDR3 sequence is 14 residues long. Germline values: CDR1 MNHEY, CDR2 SVGAGI. This sample was included in a study of CD8+ T cells in alopecia areata. Alopecia areata patients gave lesional scalp punch biopsies and peripheral blood samples. RNA extraction and reverse transcription yielded cDNA as sequencing template. This table comes from immunoSEQ multiplex PCR, and its TCRdb copy is limited to in-frame clones, with some not included. Found here are approximately 150,000 clones, 85% to 90% of them singletons; the top ten hold roughly 15%.

The sequence was obtained from a human donor with alopecia areata. The chain combines TRBV6-5 with TRBJ2-1; D not certain. Source: CD8+ T cells sorted from blood, taken at week 0. In DNA, the CDR3 is TGTGCCAGCAGTTTACCCAGCTCCTACAATGAGCAGTTCTTC. Translating gives CASSLPSSYNEQFF.